This TCR beta chain comes out of a study of blood T cell repertoires in COVID-19. Study in general: Samples of COVID-19 (acute and convalescent) were obtained from the United States, Italy and Spain. From T cells, B-cell-depleted T cells, or PBMCs came the material, which was cDNA or gDNA.

In the source study's methods: From reference gene primer amplification, estimates of nucleated cell counts were derived. TCRdb's table, derived via immunoSEQ multiplex PCR, lists solely in-frame clones and lacks some. Clonal size and the V and J genes are those of that table, whereas D and trimming came from the DNA. The table includes 54,000 or so clones, 86% detected once. Per germline, CDR1 SGHRS and CDR2 YFSETQ. The CDR3 loop spans 15 amino acids. Unmatched junction bases numbered 10, after V lost 5 bases and J lost 4 bases. The sequence was collected from a woman at least 80 years old with acute or convalescent COVID-19. The chain uses TRBV5-1 and TRBJ1-1; TRBD1 agrees at 8 bases. Sequenced sample: peripheral blood. CDR3 DNA sequence: TGCGCCAGCAGGAAAGGACAGGGAATGGGCACTGAAGCTTTCTTT. This sequence encodes CASRKGQGMGTEAFF.